This T cell receptor beta chain appears in the sequencing data of a study of Tregs in tolerant kidney transplant recipients. Here immunoSEQ multiplex PCR was the method, and the copy in TCRdb shows in-frame clones only, minus some. The table shows roughly 80,000 clones, with roughly 90% occurring only once. Mixed chimerism was transient after nonmyeloablative marrow transplants from related graft donors. The length of the CDR3 is 13 residues. CDR1 is SQVTM, CDR2 ANQGSEA, per germline. Trimming removed 6 bases from V and 7 bases from J, with 15 bases in between. V gene TRBV29-1 combines with J gene TRBJ2-2; maybe TRBD1 (7 bases). This TCR derives from a human patient who received a combined kidney and bone marrow transplant. Some T cells could come from the graft donor. The sample here was CD4+ T cells from blood (PBMCs), taken 24 months after the transplant. The CDR3 is CSVDAGGGGELFF. The CDR3 bases are TGCAGCGTCGACGCAGGGGGAGGCGGGGAGCTGTTTTTT.